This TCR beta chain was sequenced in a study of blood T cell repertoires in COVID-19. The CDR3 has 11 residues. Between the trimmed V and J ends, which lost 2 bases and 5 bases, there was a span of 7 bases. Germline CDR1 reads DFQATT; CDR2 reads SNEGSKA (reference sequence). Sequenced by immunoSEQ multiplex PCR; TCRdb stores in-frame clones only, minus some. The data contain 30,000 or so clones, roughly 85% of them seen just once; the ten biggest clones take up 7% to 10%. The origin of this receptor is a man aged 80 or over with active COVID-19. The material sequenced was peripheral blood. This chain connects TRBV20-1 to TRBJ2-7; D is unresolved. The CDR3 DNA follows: TGCAGTGCTAGAATTGGGCACGAGCAGTACTTC. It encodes CSARIGHEQYF.